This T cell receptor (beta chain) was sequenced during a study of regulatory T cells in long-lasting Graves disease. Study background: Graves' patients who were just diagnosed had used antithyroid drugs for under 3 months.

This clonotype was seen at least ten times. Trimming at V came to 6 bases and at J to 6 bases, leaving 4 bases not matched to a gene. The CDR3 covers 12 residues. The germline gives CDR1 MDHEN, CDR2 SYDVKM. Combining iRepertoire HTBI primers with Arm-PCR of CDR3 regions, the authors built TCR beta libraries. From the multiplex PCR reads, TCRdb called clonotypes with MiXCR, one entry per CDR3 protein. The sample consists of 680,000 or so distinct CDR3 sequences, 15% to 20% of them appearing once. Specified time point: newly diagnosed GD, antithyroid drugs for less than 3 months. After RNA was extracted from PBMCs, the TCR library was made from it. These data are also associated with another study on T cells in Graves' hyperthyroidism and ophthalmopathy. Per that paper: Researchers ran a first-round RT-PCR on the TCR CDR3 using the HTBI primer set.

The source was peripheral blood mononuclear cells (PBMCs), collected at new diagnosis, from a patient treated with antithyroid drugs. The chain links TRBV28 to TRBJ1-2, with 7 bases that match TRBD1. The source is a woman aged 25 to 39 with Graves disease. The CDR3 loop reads CASRSTGDGYTF. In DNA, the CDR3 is TGTGCCAGCAGATCCACAGGGGATGGCTACACCTTC.